Here is one T cell receptor beta chain with its context. Its antigen is still unknown. This sample is part of a study of CXCR3-negative and CXCR3-positive naive CD8 T cells. Study-level background: Cumulative TRB read yield was around 150 million, averaging about 1.5 +/- 0.3 million per library.

The germline V gene has CDR1 SQVTM and CDR2 ANQGSEA. The CDR3 is made up of 14 amino acids. Study-level results: The study found comparably high diversity in both naive subsets and much lower diversity in memory CD8+ cells.

In preparing the TRB cDNA libraries, 5' RACE with UMI labels was used. TCRdb reanalyzed the 5' RACE reads and collapses them to one entry per CDR3 protein, without DNA. The record lists about 43,000 distinct CDR3 sequences, of which the ten most abundant hold over 8.5%. The specimen sequenced was memory CD8+ T cells from blood. V usage is TRBV29-1 and J usage is TRBJ1-1; TCRdb names TRBD1, which stays unverified in the absence of DNA. The origin of this receptor is a human donor in good health. Some clones in this sample may be carry-over from other donors' samples. This CDR3 is CSVYPPRGDTEAFF.